This T cell receptor beta chain was recorded in a study of sequential checkpoint blockade in melanoma. Study-wide context: Each arm's sequence ended with maintenance nivolumab. Matched biopsies came pretreatment and at week 13 for about two dozen patients.

Profiled with immunoSEQ multiplex PCR; TCRdb holds only in-frame clones, not every one. Here the sample spans about 9,600 clones, 20% to 30% being singletons. The CDR3 covers 15 residues. V lost 5 bases, J lost 9 bases, and 12 bases stayed unmatched. CDR1 and CDR2 (germline): KGHSH, LQKENI. Specified treatment: randomized to nivolumab then ipilimumab (arm A) or the reverse (arm B). The clonotype was recovered from a human donor with melanoma. The chain couples TRBV18 to TRBJ2-1, with 8 nucleotides matching TRBD2. Sample: tumor tissue (inferred from file names), taken from a patient given nivolumab and ipilimumab in sequence. This CDR3 is CASSSQAGDLAEQFF. The CDR3, as DNA: TGTGCCAGCTCATCCCAAGCGGGAGACTTGGCTGAGCAGTTCTTC.